This TCR beta chain was sequenced during a study of shared clonotypes between healthy human individuals. CD8 cells regarded as naive lacked CD45RO, were positively chosen for CCR7, and omitted terminally differentiated effector memory CD45RA+ cells. Study-wide results and limits: It was the few donors that limited the genetic and exposure-history diversity represented. Richness estimates generally favored naive over memory subsets.

Data came from immunoSEQ multiplex PCR; TCRdb stores just in-frame clones and leaves some out. Of about 2 million clones in the sample, about 95% are singletons; the top ten hold roughly 1.2%. With regard to this clone: Its target is unknown.

V was pared by 7 bases and J by 1 base, with 13 bases between. The CDR3 sequence is 14 residues long. Germline V lookup: CDR1 MNHEY, CDR2 SVGAGI. This chain uses TRBV6-5 with TRBJ2-5; TRBD1 is a possible D gene (7 bases). The TCR was taken from a man between 18 and 35 years old in good health. Input material: naive CD8+ T cells sorted from blood. The CDR3 loop reads CASTSGGSQETQYF. The DNA of the CDR3 is TGTGCCAGCACCTCAGGGGGGTCCCAAGAGACCCAGTACTTC.